This TCR beta chain was observed in a study of blood T cell repertoires in COVID-19. Profiled with immunoSEQ multiplex PCR; TCRdb holds only in-frame clones, not every one. The profile shows 330,000 or so clones, roughly 90% of them singletons. Germline CDR1 reads LNHDA; CDR2 reads SQIVND (reference sequence). The CDR3 spans 15 residues. Trimming cost V 4 bases and J 0 bases, with 12 bases left between them. Sequenced sample: PBMCs or T cells enriched from blood (not recorded which). The TCR sequence derives from a woman aged 25 to 39 who had recovered from COVID-19. The chain is built from TRBV19 and TRBJ1-1, with TRBD1 as a possible D gene (6 bases). The chain's CDR3 is CASSRSGGMNTEAFF. DNA of the CDR3: TGTGCCAGTAGTAGGTCGGGGGGCATGAACACTGAAGCTTTCTTT.